These 4 T cell receptor beta chains share one sample of origin, sequenced in a study of T-cell memory formation after mild COVID-19. MiXCR, run by TCRdb on the 5' RACE reads, gives a single entry per CDR3 protein. Found here are about 430,000 distinct CDR3 sequences, approximately 24% of them singletons; the top ten hold around 8.7%. Sequencing was done on a sample of PBMCs or a T cell subset sorted from them (not recorded which). The receptors derive from an adult woman who had mild COVID-19 (a few samples of this study predate the infection). Cell type and time point are not known.

The CDR3 nucleotides are TGTGCCACCAGCATAGGAGGGGACCGCAATCAGCCCCAGCATTTT. This encodes CATSIGGDRNQPQHF. The chain has TRBV15 and TRBJ1-5; D might be TRBD1 (5 bases). There are 15 residues in the CDR3. The germline V gene has CDR1 LNHNV and CDR2 YYDKDF (reference sequence). V gave up 4 bases and J gave up 2 bases, with 12 bases separating them.

This clonotype was seen a single time. V usage is TRBV18 and J usage is TRBJ2-7; D uncertain. The CDR3 totals 14 residues. V was pared by 4 bases and J by 0 bases, with 10 bases between. Germline V gene lookup returns CDR1 KGHSH and CDR2 LQKENI. In DNA form, the CDR3 reads TGTGCCAGCTCACTCTCCAAAAGCTCCTACGAGCAGTACTTC. Its protein product is CASSLSKSSYEQYF.

The rearrangement links TRBV7-2 to TRBJ1-1, with TRBD1 matching 7 bases. CDR1 SGHTA and CDR2 FQGNSA come from the germline V gene. The CDR3 runs 17 residues. Germline trimming cut 5 bases from V and 0 bases from J; bases unmatched to any gene: 12. CDR3 region: CASSPPVTGQLNTEAFF. In nucleotides, the CDR3 is TGTGCCAGCAGCCCCCCAGTGACAGGGCAACTGAACACTGAAGCTTTCTTT. The full variable domain, its missing parts supplied by reference TRBV7-2 and TRBJ1-1, is GAGVSQSPSNKVTEKGKDVELRCDPISGHTALYWYRQSLGQGLEFLIYFQGNSAPDKSGLPSDRFSAERTGGSVSTLTIQRTQQEDSAVYLCASSPPVTGQLNTEAFFGQGTRLTVV.

This clonotype was detected ten times or more. The chain uses TRBV12-3 or TRBV12-4 and TRBJ2-7; D ambiguous. V shed 1 base and J shed 3 bases, with 7 bases lying between them. The length of the CDR3 is 13 residues. The CDR3, as DNA: TGTGCCAGCAGTTTAGTCGCAGGCTACGAGCAGTACTTC. This encodes CASSLVAGYEQYF.